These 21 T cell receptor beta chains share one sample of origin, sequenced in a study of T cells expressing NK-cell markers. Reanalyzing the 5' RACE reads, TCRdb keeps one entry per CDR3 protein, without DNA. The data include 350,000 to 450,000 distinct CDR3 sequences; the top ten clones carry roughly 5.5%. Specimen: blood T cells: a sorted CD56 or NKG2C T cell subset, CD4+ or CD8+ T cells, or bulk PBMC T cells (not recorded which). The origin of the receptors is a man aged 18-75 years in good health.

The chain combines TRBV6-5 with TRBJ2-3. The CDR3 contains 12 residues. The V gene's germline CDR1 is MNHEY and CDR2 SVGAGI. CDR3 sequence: CASSHTTDTQYF.

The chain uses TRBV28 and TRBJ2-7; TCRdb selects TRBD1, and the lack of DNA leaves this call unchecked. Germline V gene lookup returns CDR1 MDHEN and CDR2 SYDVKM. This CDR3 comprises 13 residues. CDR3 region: CASSDSQGYEQYF. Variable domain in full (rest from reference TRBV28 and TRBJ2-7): DVKVTQSSRYLVKRTGEKVFLECVQDMDHENMFWYRQDPGLGLRLIYFSYDVKMKEKGDIPEGYSVSREKKERFSLILESASTNQTSMYLCASSDSQGYEQYFGPGTRLTVT.

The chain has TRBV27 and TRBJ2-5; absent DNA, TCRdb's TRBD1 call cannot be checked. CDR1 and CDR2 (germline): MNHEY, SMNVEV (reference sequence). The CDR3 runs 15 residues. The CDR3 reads CASSPRALGGETQYF.

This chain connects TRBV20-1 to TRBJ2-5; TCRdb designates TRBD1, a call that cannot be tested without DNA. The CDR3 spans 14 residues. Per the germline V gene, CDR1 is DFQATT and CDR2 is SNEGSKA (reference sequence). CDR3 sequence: CSARDRGAKGTQYF.

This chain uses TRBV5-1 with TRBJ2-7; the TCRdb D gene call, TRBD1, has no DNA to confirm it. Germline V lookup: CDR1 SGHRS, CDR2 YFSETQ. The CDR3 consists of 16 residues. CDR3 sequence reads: CASSLATGTAFYEQYF.

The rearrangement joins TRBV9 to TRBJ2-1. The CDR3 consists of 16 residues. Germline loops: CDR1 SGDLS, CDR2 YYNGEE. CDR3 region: CASSVGSFRQNNEQFF.

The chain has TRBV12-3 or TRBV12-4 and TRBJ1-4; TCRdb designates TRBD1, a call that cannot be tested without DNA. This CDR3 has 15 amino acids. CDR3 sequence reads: CASSLHRGRGEKLFF.

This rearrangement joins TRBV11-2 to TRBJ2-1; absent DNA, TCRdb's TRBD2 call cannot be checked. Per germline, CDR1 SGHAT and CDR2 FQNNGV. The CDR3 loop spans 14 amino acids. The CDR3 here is CASSRLVTYNEQFF.

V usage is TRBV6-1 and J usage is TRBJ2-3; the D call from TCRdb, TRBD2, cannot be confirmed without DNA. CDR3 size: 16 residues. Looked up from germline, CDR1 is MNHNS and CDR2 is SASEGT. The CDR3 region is CASSPRTSGSTDTQYF.

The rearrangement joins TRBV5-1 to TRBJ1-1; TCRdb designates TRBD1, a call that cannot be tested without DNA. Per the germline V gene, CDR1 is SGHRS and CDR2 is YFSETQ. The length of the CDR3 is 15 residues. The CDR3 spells CASTRAPLGNTEAFF.

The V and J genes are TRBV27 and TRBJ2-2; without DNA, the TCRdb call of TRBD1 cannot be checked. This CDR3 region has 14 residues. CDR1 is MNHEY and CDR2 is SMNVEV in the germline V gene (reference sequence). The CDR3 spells CASRTGQTTGELFF.

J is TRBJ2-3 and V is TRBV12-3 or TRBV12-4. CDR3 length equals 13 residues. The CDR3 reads CASRLIGVDTQYF.

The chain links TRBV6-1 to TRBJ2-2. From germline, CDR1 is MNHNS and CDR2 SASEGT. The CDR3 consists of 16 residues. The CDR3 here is CASRKRLNPNTGELFF.

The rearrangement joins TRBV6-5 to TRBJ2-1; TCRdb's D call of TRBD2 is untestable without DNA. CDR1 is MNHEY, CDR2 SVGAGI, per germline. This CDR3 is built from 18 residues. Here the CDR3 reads CASSITGTSGGAHNEQFF.

CDR3: CASSWGKNYGYTF. The chain combines TRBV27 with TRBJ1-2; lacking DNA, the TRBD1 call made by TCRdb goes unchecked. CDR1 is MNHEY, CDR2 SMNVEV, per germline (reference sequence). This CDR3 contains 13 residues.

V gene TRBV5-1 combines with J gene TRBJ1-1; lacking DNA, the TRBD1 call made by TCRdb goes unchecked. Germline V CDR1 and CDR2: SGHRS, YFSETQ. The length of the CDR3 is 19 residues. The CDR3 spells CASSLASAGGILGNAEAFF.

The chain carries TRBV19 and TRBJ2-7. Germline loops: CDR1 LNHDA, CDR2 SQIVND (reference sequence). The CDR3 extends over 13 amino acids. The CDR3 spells CASSISWSYEQYF.

The CDR3 is CASSRPWSSGPHNYGYTF. This chain joins TRBV3-1 and TRBJ1-2. The CDR3 consists of 18 residues. Germline V gene sequence: CDR1 LGHDT, CDR2 YNNKEL (reference sequence).

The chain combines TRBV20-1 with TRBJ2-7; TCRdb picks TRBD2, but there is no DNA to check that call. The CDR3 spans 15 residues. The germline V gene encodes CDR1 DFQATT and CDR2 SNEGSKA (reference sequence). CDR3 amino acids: CSASPTEGISYEQYF.

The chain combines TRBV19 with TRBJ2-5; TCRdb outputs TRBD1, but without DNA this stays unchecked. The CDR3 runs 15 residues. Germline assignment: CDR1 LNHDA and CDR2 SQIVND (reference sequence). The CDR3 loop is CASSISQGGQETQYF.

CDR3 region: CASFKRGTGELFF. The chain joins TRBV12-3 or TRBV12-4 to TRBJ2-2; with no DNA, the TCRdb D assignment of TRBD2 cannot be verified. This CDR3 contains 13 residues.